This T cell receptor (beta chain) was retrieved from a study of cytomegalovirus exposure and HLA in healthy donors. Findings and limits, study-wide: Productive rates of about 87% or about 30% were seen for most TCR beta V segments in an earlier analysis. Researchers counted roughly 160 TCR beta chains as cytomegalovirus-associated. The HLA-A and HLA-B alleles of most subjects were reportedly predicted accurately from TCR beta sequences.

With regard to this clone: Its target is unknown.

V was shortened by 4 bases and J by 8 bases, with 18 bases between the two germline ends. This CDR3 region has 15 residues. Germline V gives CDR1 KGHSY, CDR2 FQNENV. In the PCR, 60 Vbeta and 13 Jbeta primers were used. TCRdb's copy holds only in-frame clones and misses some; the assay was immunoSEQ multiplex PCR. The sample has approximately 150,000 clones; almost 85% are singletons. The chain carries TRBV16 and TRBJ2-1; perhaps TRBD2 as D (5 bases). Material for sequencing was PBMCs. This TCR was sampled from a man in his thirties or forties in good health and CMV-seronegative. Here the CDR3 reads CASSPLENPRDEQFF. The CDR3 DNA reads as TGTGCCAGCAGCCCCCTCGAAAACCCGCGGGATGAGCAGTTCTTC.